This T cell receptor (beta chain) originates from a study of PD-1 blockade in classical Hodgkin lymphoma (dated by TCRdb to the early 2020s). General notes on the study: Nivolumab dosing was 3 mg/kg intravenously every 2 weeks, continuing until either disease progression or unacceptable toxicity. To define a peripheral blood immune signature of response to PD-1 blockade in classical Hodgkin lymphoma, the study combined TCR beta sequencing with CyTOF.

For this clone: No cognate antigen has been identified for it. No qualities accompany the bases; no much larger clone lies one base away.

Beyond this particular receptor, the publication reports: Patients starting nivolumab less than 1 year after ASCT had lower diversity and were excluded from later analyses to avoid confounding by immune reconstitution. Among trial patients, those achieving complete response had baseline diversity similar to that of newly diagnosed patients, while diversity was significantly lower in partial responders and progressors. The study was limited to a single clinical trial cohort, and causes of repertoire differences, possibly disease activity or prior therapy, remained undefined. A significant rise by C4D1 was seen in CD4+ but not CD8+ TCR diversity (p=0.0027 vs p=0.16), with the rise being most apparent in complete responders (p=0.02). Baseline TCR diversity was reported as lower in newly diagnosed patients than in healthy donors, and lower still in relapsed/refractory patients.

The Qiagen DNeasy kit was used to extract genomic DNA both from unsorted PBMCs and from the negatively selected CD4+ and CD8+ fractions. Amplification of TCR beta CDR3 regions was done by immunoSEQ multiplex PCR with primers that anneal to V and J segments. Amplification bias was minimized using a synthetic immune receptor repertoire, and residual bias was removed computationally after sequencing. Regarding the original processing steps: Custom Python scripts were used to quantify repertoire diversity as the Shannon entropy index. Unsorted, CD4+ and CD8+ repertoires were examined separately, except in combined analyses, for which CD4+ and CD8+ sequences were merged in silico. A clone counted as expanded when the clone's frequency after treatment rose at least 2-fold relative to C1D1, and clones undetected at baseline were given a pseudocount of 0.5. Clones with 0 or 1 copy at C1D1 were defined as singleton clones, while clones with 2 or more copies were defined as non-singleton clones. Clones expanded in unsorted samples were labelled as CD4+, CD8+ or unknown by matching protein sequences in sorted samples from the same patient. Wilcoxon tests were applied to paired samples to test diversity changes from C1D1 to C4D1. TCRdb carries this immuneACCESS record with in-frame sequences only. Its versions omit some clonotypes, under half of them owing to an unresolved V gene in the studies checked, with the rest unexplained. V and J calls and clone size follow that table, whereas D and trimming were derived from the DNA. The sample records 2,500 to 3,000 clones, approximately 70% of which are singletons. The ten largest clones take up about 70% of the sample.

The sample's time point, from its label and the paper: cycle 4 day 1 (C4D1), after more than five weeks of nivolumab. All trial patients had relapsed after autologous stem cell transplantation, with cohorts A, B and C differing in prior brentuximab vedotin exposure. Magnetic negative selection with a Miltenyi CD8+ T cell isolation kit was used to purify CD8+ T cells from thawed PBMCs. The trial cohort included around 56 patients with relapsed/refractory classical Hodgkin lymphoma, and each patient had a best overall response of complete response, partial response or progressive disease. Trial patients were treated with single-agent nivolumab in the multi-cohort phase II CheckMate 205 trial. An independent review committee assessed best overall response using the 2007 International Working Group response criteria. PBMCs from the trial were collected at three points: immediately before nivolumab initiation (C1D1), and during therapy at cycle 2 day 1 and cycle 4 day 1. After peripheral blood was drawn into 8 mL Vacutainer Cell Preparation Tubes, PBMCs were isolated by centrifugation and then cryopreserved. Purified CD4+ and CD8+ fractions were prepared only for cases where an additional PBMC sample was available. Magnetically labelled cells were removed on LS columns in a quadroMACS separator, and the flow-through was retained as the purified fraction.

Per the germline V gene, MDHEN is the CDR1 and SYDVKM is the CDR2. At the junction V is shortened by 1 base and J by 6 bases, with 18 bases in between. The CDR3 covers 16 residues, taking in both the cysteine and the phenylalanine. CDR3 DNA only is kept here, 48 bases in frame from base 1. The chain is assembled from TRBV28 and TRBJ1-1; tentative D gene TRBD1, with 5 bases matching. The clonotype was recovered from a human donor with classical Hodgkin lymphoma. The source was CD8+ T cells from blood, collected before the fourth cycle of nivolumab. CDR3 reads: CASSLYGGRFRAEAFF. The DNA sequence is TGTGCCAGCAGTTTATACGGGGGACGATTTAGAGCTGAAGCTTTCTTT.